The source of this T cell receptor (beta chain) is a study of shared clonotypes between healthy human individuals (dated by TCRdb to 2019 to 2021). Concerning the study at large: The cohort included three men and two women between 18 and 49 years of age. Different laboratories and diverse techniques were used to prepare libraries and sequence TCR repertoires, to increase sequencing depth and limit assay-specific biases. For each donor, CD4 naive and CD4 memory were each given three plates, CD8 naive was given two plates, and CD8 memory was given one plate. Leukapheresis yielded between about 0.94 and 8.9 billion PBMCs per donor. To estimate repertoire size and how much clonotypes are shared between individuals, the study performed deep sequencing of blood TCR repertoires from five healthy adults.

Comment on this clone: Its antigen is not yet known. The junction departs from germline at one end; a sequencing error may be responsible.

The research as a whole found: Sharing across a few donors was observed for around 4.8% of naive CD4, less than 4% of naive CD8, 2% to 2.5% of memory CD4, and about 0.39% of memory CD8 clonotypes. Compared with non-shared clonotypes, clonotypes shared by all four sorted-subset donors had higher generation probabilities. Pairwise subsampling indicated that sequencing depth was expected to affect the degree of clonotype sharing among donors. The small number of donors limited the genetic and exposure-history diversity represented. Naive subsets generally had larger estimated clonotype richness than memory subsets did. Sampling was restricted to blood, and TCR repertoires in tissue are likely to differ from TCR repertoires in blood. Rarefaction of sorted-subset datasets indicated incomplete sequencing despite the large sequencing depth.

The donors were healthy, HIV-negative adults with no recently reported acute infections or vaccinations. Only Caucasian adults living in Nashville, Tennessee, USA were represented among the donors. CD4+ T cells were enriched by magnetic negative selection; naive cells were then positively selected on CD45RA, and the negative fraction formed the memory subset. Blood was obtained by leukapheresis, after which PBMCs were separated by Ficoll-Histopaque density gradient centrifugation and cryopreserved in liquid nitrogen vapor phase. Analytical flow cytometry was used to check the purity and quantity of each magnetically sorted T cell population. From each sorted fraction, genomic DNA was isolated and quantified by UV absorbance on a Nanodrop 2000c. TCR CDR3 regions were amplified from genomic DNA by multiplex PCR using the deep immunoSEQ assay. Genomic DNA extracted from each cell subset was distributed evenly over all wells of several immunoSEQ 96-well plates, and each plate served as one replicate. For sorted subsets, about 200 ng genomic DNA, equal to tens of thousands of T cell genomes, was loaded into each replicate PCR. The purified libraries were quantified using a Qubit 3.0 fluorometer, sized with a Bioanalyzer 2100, and then quantified again using the KAPA Library Quantification kit. Each immunoSEQ 96-well plate was sequenced on its own single-read 150-cycle Illumina NextSeq 550 flow cell. The paper's processing steps were these. Because the immunoSEQ output held only junctional sequences and lacked quality scores, the filtering could not match the filtering applied to full-length reads. Sequences were annotated with PyIR, a Python wrapper for IgBLAST v1.9, and V/J genes and CDR3 were assigned using IMGT germline references. Reads with weak V/J assignments (E-value above 1e-6), missing CDR3, stop codons, out-of-frame junctions, or ambiguous translated residues were removed. V3J clonotypes were defined as sequences sharing the same inferred V gene, J gene, and CDR3 amino acid sequence. The percentage overlap between two repertoires was calculated by dividing the number of shared unique clonotypes by the size of the smaller repertoire. Repertoire richness was assessed with RTK rarefaction, the Chao1 estimator, and Recon v2.1 estimates of unobserved clonotypes. For all TCRbeta clonotypes obtained by the gDNA method from a few donors, generation probabilities were computed with OLGA. TCRdb obtained this table from immuneACCESS and retained in-frame rearrangements with V and J assigned. These tables miss some clones; where compared with another copy, unresolved V genes account for less than half of the shortfall, and the remainder is unexplained. That table supplies the V and J calls and clone size; D and trimming were determined from the DNA. The sample includes about 1.5 million clones, with around 98% observed a single time. The ten top clones hold roughly 0.42% of the sample.

The CDR3 starts with the cysteine, ends with the phenylalanine, and has 13 residues. Only CDR3 DNA is held: 39 bases, read in frame from base 1. The germline V gene encodes CDR1 MNHNS and CDR2 SASEGT. Sample: naive CD4+ T cells sorted from blood. The cell subset or site label of this sample denotes: CD45RA+ positively selected. The TCR originated in a man under 40 in good health. In this chain, TRBV6-1 is recombined with TRBJ2-3, with TRBD1 matching 7 junction bases. The sequence in DNA is TGTGCCACTCGAGCAAGGAAGGACAGGTCGACGAATTTT. Translation gives CATRARKDRSTNF.